This T cell receptor (beta chain) is from a study of blood T cell repertoires in COVID-19. V was pared by 8 bases and J by 4 bases, with 11 bases of the junction left unmatched. The germline V gene has CDR1 SGHAT and CDR2 FQNNGV. The CDR3 is made up of 15 amino acids. Original processing notes: Reference gene primers were amplified, and this amplification served to estimate nucleated cell counts. Produced via immunoSEQ multiplex PCR; TCRdb's table is partial and in-frame only. V and J calls and clone size are copied from that table; D and trimming were computed from the DNA. This repertoire shows approximately 160,000 clones, about four fifths found once; its top ten account for about 8%.

The sequencing sample was made of peripheral blood. This TCR was recovered from a man in his forties or fifties who had recovered from COVID-19. V and J are TRBV11-2 and TRBJ2-5; 9 bases line up with TRBD2. In DNA form, the CDR3 reads TGTGCCAGCGCATTTAGCGGGGGAGATTCAGAGACCCAGTACTTC. Translated: CASAFSGGDSETQYF.